These 27 T cell receptor beta chains were all obtained from the same sample, sequenced in a study of T cell clonality in common variable immunodeficiency. Assay: immunoSEQ multiplex PCR; the TCRdb copy retains only in-frame clones and omits some. The repertoire has some 60,000 clones, none seen only once; the ten largest take over 1.5%. Source material: peripheral blood mononuclear cells. These receptors all come from a person aged 18 to 75 in good health.

To note about this clone: The CDR3 end is not reached by the read, which stops 3 residues before it; the germline J gene fills it in. V gene TRBV7-8 combines with J gene TRBJ1-3; D is unclear. The V and J ends lost 2 bases and 0 bases respectively, with 11 bases between them. This CDR3 is 16 amino acids long. CDR1 and CDR2 from the germline V gene are SGHVS and FQNEAQ. CDR3 DNA, as far as it was read: TGTGCCAGCAGCTTAAGGTCAGTTCTCTCTGGAAACACC. Translated: CASSLRSVLSGNT. The CDR3, in full, reads CASSLRSVLSGNTIYF.

Many counts were recorded for this clone. The read ends 3 residues shy of where the CDR3 ends; the end is completed using the germline J gene. The chain couples TRBV4-1 to TRBJ2-2; TRBD2 matches at 11 bases. The germline V gene has CDR1 MGHRA and CDR2 YSYEKL. This CDR3 has 18 amino acids. J lost 0 bases, V lost 7 bases, and 10 bases had no gene match. Partial CDR3 DNA: TGCGCCAGCAACCTGACTAGCGGGGCTTTGACGAACACCGGGGAG. This encodes CASNLTSGALTNTGE. The entire CDR3 protein is CASNLTSGALTNTGELFF.

At least ten counts were recorded for this clone. The read is 3 residues too short to cover the CDR3 end, so that end is filled in from the germline J gene. The chain joins TRBV20-1 to TRBJ2-5, with TRBD2 matching 16 bases. The CDR3 extends over 17 amino acids. CDR1 and CDR2 (germline): DFQATT, SNEGSKA (reference sequence). Germline trimming cut 4 bases from V and 4 bases from J; bases unmatched to any gene: 9. The sequenced part of the CDR3 DNA is TGCAGTGCTACAGGCCCGGGACTAGCGGGAGGGGGAGAGACC. Translating it yields CSATGPGLAGGGET. In full, the CDR3 reads CSATGPGLAGGGETQYF.

Remarks on this clone: The read finishes 3 residues shy of the CDR3 end, and the germline J gene is used to complete it. The chain is built from TRBV6-8 and TRBJ2-1; 14 bases are shared with TRBD2. In germline, CDR1 is MNHGY, CDR2 SAAAGT. The CDR3 loop spans 14 amino acids. The sequenced part of the CDR3 DNA is TGTGGAGATACTTCCGGGACTAGCGGGGGTGAG. Protein sequence: CGDTSGTSGGE. The entire CDR3 sequence reads CGDTSGTSGGEQFF.

This clone was recorded at least ten times. The read falls 3 residues short of the CDR3 end, and the missing part is taken from the germline J gene. The rearrangement uses TRBV5-5 and TRBJ2-5; 8 nucleotides agree with TRBD2. Germline V lookup: CDR1 SGHKS, CDR2 YYEKEE (reference sequence). The CDR3 sequence is 14 residues long. The V gene end was trimmed by 6 bases and the J gene end by 5 bases; junction bases not matched to a gene: 9. CDR3 bases read: TGTGCCAGCACCCGGGGGGGGGCTGAGGAGACC. Protein product: CASTRGGAEET. The whole CDR3 sequence reads CASTRGGAEETQYF.

In this sample, this clone turned up many times. Sequencing ends 3 residues short of the CDR3 end; the germline J gene provides the rest. The chain is built from TRBV28 and TRBJ1-2; TRBD1 is a possible D gene (6 bases). Between the trimmed V and J ends, which lost 8 bases and 4 bases, there was a span of 20 bases. CDR1 MDHEN and CDR2 SYDVKM come from the germline V gene. This CDR3 comprises 15 residues. The CDR3 reads CASYPVGQLRYGYTF. The DNA read from the CDR3 is TGTGCCAGCTACCCCGTAGGACAGCTACGCTATGGC.

This clone occurred many times. The CDR3 sequence is CSVGDDRSNQPQHF. CDR3 DNA, as far as it was read: TGCAGCGTTGGGGATGACAGGAGCAATCAGCCC. The chain uses TRBV29-1 and TRBJ1-5, with D tentatively TRBD1 (6 bases). The read terminates 3 residues before the CDR3 end, so the remaining end is supplied by the germline J gene. CDR1 SQVTM and CDR2 ANQGSEA come from the germline V gene. V lost 4 bases, J lost 1 base, and 11 bases lay in between. The CDR3 is 14 residues long.

This clone was recorded at least ten times. CDR3 DNA (partial): TGCAGCGCTAATGTCGTGGGACAGGATCCCTACGAG. It codes for CSANVVGQDPYE. The entire CDR3 reads CSANVVGQDPYEQYF. V and J are TRBV29-1 and TRBJ2-7, with 8 nucleotides matching TRBD1. Read coverage stops 3 residues before the CDR3 terminus; the germline J gene supplies the remainder. The V gene end was trimmed by 7 bases and the J gene end by 2 bases; junction bases not matched to a gene: 13. The germline CDR1 and CDR2 sequences are SQVTM and ANQGSEA. The CDR3 has 15 amino acids.

There are many counts of this clone. From the germline J gene comes the end of the CDR3, since the read stops 3 residues before it. The chain is built from TRBV30 and TRBJ1-3; the D gene is possibly TRBD1 (6 bases). Germline V gene lookup returns CDR1 GTSNPN and CDR2 SVGIG (reference sequence). The CDR3 runs 16 residues. V was trimmed by 1 base and J by 0 bases, leaving 13 bases between them. The chain's CDR3 is CAWSETGSLSGNTIYF. CDR3 bases read: TGTGCCTGGAGTGAAACAGGGAGCCTCTCTGGAAACACC.

This clone was counted at least ten times. The read ends 3 residues shy of where the CDR3 ends; the end is completed using the germline J gene. The chain uses TRBV20-1 and TRBJ1-1; D is unclear. The CDR3 loop spans 12 amino acids. CDR1 is DFQATT and CDR2 is SNEGSKA in the germline V gene (reference sequence). Trimming left V 4 bases short and J 1 base short, with 7 bases between. CDR3 bases read: TGCAGTGCTACCACAACGAACACTGAA. Protein sequence: CSATTTNTE. The full-length CDR3 reads as CSATTTNTEAFF.

This clone was seen repeatedly, ten times or more. The CDR3 is cut off 3 residues early in the read; its end comes from the germline J gene. V usage is TRBV20-1 and J usage is TRBJ2-1, with D possibly being TRBD1 (6 bases). The CDR3 covers 16 residues. V lost 6 bases and J 3 bases, leaving 21 bases between the germline ends. CDR1 is DFQATT, CDR2 SNEGSKA, per germline (reference sequence). Incomplete CDR3 DNA: TGCAGTGCGCAAAATGGAAGGCAGGGGAACTACAATGAG. It yields the protein CSAQNGRQGNYNE. The CDR3 in full is CSAQNGRQGNYNEQFF.

In this sample, this clone turned up many times. The observed sequence ends 3 residues before the CDR3 terminus, with the missing tail filled in from the germline J gene. This same CDR3 is encoded by further DNA sequences in the sample. This chain links TRBV5-1 with TRBJ2-3; possibly TRBD1 for D (5 bases). Germline-derived CDR1 and CDR2 are SGHRS and YFSETQ. V dropped 0 bases and J dropped 1 base, with 6 bases sitting between them. The CDR3 covers 14 residues. The CDR3 sequence is CASSLGQRTDTQYF. CDR3 DNA (partial): TGCGCCAGCAGCTTGGGACAGCGCACAGATACG. Filled out from reference TRBV5-1 and TRBJ2-3, the complete variable domain reads KAGVTQTPRYLIKTRGQQVTLSCSPISGHRSVSWYQQTPGQGLQFLFEYFSETQRNKGNFPGRFSGRQFSNSRSEMNVSTLELGDSALYLCASSLGQRTDTQYFGPGTRLTVL.

This clone occurred many times. The missing CDR3 end, 3 residues past where the read stops, is filled in from the germline J gene. V gene TRBV10-3 combines with J gene TRBJ2-1; 7 bases are shared with TRBD1. The junction had 4 bases not matched to a gene; V was cut back by 4 bases and J by 4 bases. Germline-derived CDR1 and CDR2 are ENHRY and SYGVKD. This CDR3 comprises 14 residues. The CDR3 DNA, read in part, is TGTGCCATCAGTGGGGACAGCCGATACAATGAG. Translating gives CAISGDSRYNE. The full CDR3 is CAISGDSRYNEQFF.

In this sample, this clone turned up many times. The read terminates 3 residues ahead of where the CDR3 ends, so the germline J gene completes it. The V and J genes are TRBV19 and TRBJ1-5; no clear D gene. Per the germline V gene, CDR1 is LNHDA and CDR2 is SQIVND (reference sequence). Trimming removed 7 bases at V and 3 bases at J, with 10 bases between. This CDR3 comprises 13 residues. This CDR3 is CASTEQLNQPQHF. Incomplete CDR3 DNA: TGTGCCAGTACGGAACAGCTCAATCAGCCC.

With regard to this clone: The CDR3 goes on 3 residues after the read ends, and that part is filled in from the germline J gene. This rearrangement joins TRBV11-2 to TRBJ2-3, with 8 bases that match TRBD2. This CDR3 contains 15 residues. Per the germline V gene, CDR1 is SGHAT and CDR2 is FQNNGV. V shed 3 bases and J 4 bases; nucleotides not matched to a gene: 6. The CDR3 DNA, read in part, is TGTGCCAGCAGCTTGAGCGGGAGTGGGGCAGATACG. Protein product: CASSLSGSGADT. In full, the CDR3 is CASSLSGSGADTQYF.

The sample holds many counts of this clone. The read comes to an end 3 residues before the CDR3 does, leaving the germline J gene to fill in the end. The chain recombines TRBV20-1 with TRBJ2-3, with 7 bases identical to TRBD2. Losses at the gene ends were 4 bases for V and 5 bases for J; bases not matched to a gene: 9. The germline CDR1 and CDR2 sequences are DFQATT and SNEGSKA (reference sequence). The CDR3 is made up of 14 amino acids. The DNA read from the CDR3 is TGCAGTGCTACGGGACTACTGGGCGGAGATACG. The encoded protein is CSATGLLGGDT. The entire CDR3 is CSATGLLGGDTQYF.

On this clone itself: A junction end diverges from the germline sequence, so it may reflect a read error. The read is 3 residues too short to cover the CDR3 end, so that end is filled in from the germline J gene. The rearrangement uses TRBV18 and TRBJ2-1; 10 bases map to TRBD1. This CDR3 spans 19 amino acids. Germline-derived CDR1 and CDR2 are KGHSH and LQKENI. Partial CDR3 DNA: TGTGCCAGCACACCACCCCGGAGGGGACAGGGGTTCCCTAACAATGAG. This codes for CASTPPRRGQGFPNNE. The complete CDR3 sequence is CASTPPRRGQGFPNNEQFF.

This clone was detected many times. The CDR3 end lies 3 residues beyond the end of the read and is filled in from the germline J gene. The V and J genes are TRBV6-1 and TRBJ1-1, with D perhaps matching TRBD1 (5 bases). V lost 2 bases and J 4 bases, leaving 14 bases between the germline ends. Germline values: CDR1 MNHNS, CDR2 SASEGT. The CDR3 contains 15 residues. CDR3: CASSEWLGAVTEAFF. CDR3 DNA (partial): TGTGCCAGCAGTGAATGGTTAGGGGCGGTCACTGAA.

The sample holds many counts of this clone. Read data end 3 residues before the CDR3 end; the end is taken from the germline J gene. The chain uses TRBV7-2 and TRBJ2-5; TRBD1 aligns across 10 bases. The CDR3 length is 16 residues. V trimming: 0 bases; J trimming: 5 bases; junction bases outside the gene matches: 6. The germline V gene has CDR1 SGHTA and CDR2 FQGNSA. The sequenced CDR3 bases are TGTGCCAGCAGCTTAGCGGGGACAGGGGAGCGGGAGACC. Its translation: CASSLAGTGERET. The whole CDR3 protein reads CASSLAGTGERETQYF.

This clone was observed many times. The read comes to an end 3 residues before the CDR3 does, leaving the germline J gene to fill in the end. The chain has TRBV7-2 and TRBJ2-7, with 7 bases fitting TRBD1. The J segment lost 3 bases and the V segment lost 1 base, leaving 3 bases of the junction unmatched. Germline assignment: CDR1 SGHTA and CDR2 FQGNSA. The CDR3 extends over 14 amino acids. Incomplete CDR3 DNA: TGTGCCAGCAGCTTAGGTACAGGGGTCTACGAG. Protein sequence: CASSLGTGVYE. The complete CDR3 protein is CASSLGTGVYEQYF.

Comments on this clone: The read halts 3 residues ahead of the CDR3 end, with the missing end drawn from the germline J gene. The chain links TRBV11-2 to TRBJ1-1; D may be TRBD1 (6 bases). Germline CDR1 is SGHAT and CDR2 is FQNNGV. The CDR3 totals 13 residues. The V end was cut by 4 bases, the J end by 2 bases, with 8 bases between. CDR3 in amino acids: CASSWGQNTEAFF. CDR3 DNA, as far as it was read: TGTGCCAGCAGCTGGGGACAAAACACTGAA.

In its sample, this clone was seen many times. Read data end 3 residues before the CDR3 end; the end is taken from the germline J gene. The chain recombines TRBV19 with TRBJ1-5, with unresolved D. This CDR3 is 12 amino acids long. Germline CDR1 is LNHDA and CDR2 is SQIVND (reference sequence). The germline V and J ends were trimmed by 10 bases and 1 base, with 8 bases remaining between them. This chain's CDR3 is CATGLSNQPQHF. CDR3 bases read: TGTGCCACAGGCCTGAGCAATCAGCCC.

Ten or more counts support this clone. The read ends 3 residues early relative to the CDR3; the germline J gene fills the gap. Other DNA sequences in the sample encode the same CDR3. V and J are TRBV5-5 and TRBJ2-7; no reliable D call. The CDR3 loop spans 12 amino acids. Trimming left V 0 bases short and J 3 bases short, with 4 bases between. Per the germline V gene, CDR1 is SGHKS and CDR2 is YYEKEE (reference sequence). The CDR3 loop reads CASSLERYEQYF. CDR3 DNA (partial): TGTGCCAGCAGCTTGGAGCGCTACGAG.

This clone showed up many times. Read coverage stops 3 residues before the CDR3 terminus; the germline J gene supplies the remainder. This sequence joins TRBV5-1 and TRBJ2-7; 15 bases match TRBD2. Germline V gene data show CDR1 as SGHRS and CDR2 as YFSETQ. V lost 3 bases, J lost 3 bases, and 13 bases stayed unmatched. The CDR3 covers 19 residues. CDR3 loop: CASSSGGGLAGGNVYEQYF. The CDR3 bases that were read are TGCGCCAGCAGCTCTGGAGGGGGACTAGCGGGAGGAAACGTCTACGAG.

There are many counts of this clone. The read finishes 3 residues shy of the CDR3 end, and the germline J gene is used to complete it. This chain links TRBV5-4 with TRBJ2-7; maybe TRBD1 (6 bases). Germline V CDR1 and CDR2: SGHNT, YYREEE (reference sequence). Trimming took off 5 bases at V and 6 bases at J, with 15 bases between the two ends. The CDR3 consists of 13 residues. The CDR3 reads CASRTDRLGEQYF. CDR3 DNA, as far as it was read: TGTGCCAGCAGAACGGACAGACTCGGCGAG.

This clone has a count of ten or more. The read falls 3 residues short of the CDR3 end, and the missing part is taken from the germline J gene. This rearrangement joins TRBV20-1 to TRBJ1-1, with a tentative D call TRBD1 (6 bases). Trimming shortened V by 6 bases and J by 5 bases, and 16 bases separated the two germline ends. CDR1 is DFQATT and CDR2 is SNEGSKA in the germline V gene (reference sequence). The CDR3 extends over 13 amino acids. The CDR3 reads CSARDKWGTEAFF. CDR3 DNA (partial): TGCAGTGCCCGGGACAAATGGGGAACTGAA.

This clone was detected many times. Read sequence stops 3 residues before the CDR3 end, and the germline J gene provides the missing end. The chain links TRBV2 to TRBJ1-1; D is possibly TRBD1 (5 bases). The ends were cut back, 3 bases at V and 0 bases at J, with 8 bases in the middle. The germline gives CDR1 SNHLY, CDR2 FYNNEI. CDR3 length: 14 amino acids. The part of the CDR3 DNA that was read is TGTGCCAGCAGTGACAGGGCCCTGAACACTGAA. Its translation is CASSDRALNTE. Given in full, the CDR3 is CASSDRALNTEAFF.